This T cell receptor beta chain was identified in a study of vaccination and CD4 T cells after COVID-19. Study details: At days 161 to 241 post-vaccination, as well as at day 14, a few convalescent patients were sampled.

The study sequenced cultured CD4+ T cell DNA using the Oncomine TCR Beta short-read assay. TCRdb reprocessed the PCR reads via MiXCR and lists one record per CDR3 protein. The data hold under 20,000 distinct CDR3 sequences, with over 50% observed a single time. The V gene end was trimmed by 5 bases and the J gene end by 7 bases; junction bases not matched to a gene: 4. There are 13 residues in the CDR3. Germline V gene data show CDR1 as MNHEY and CDR2 as SVGEGT. On this clonotype itself: Its antigen is unknown.

The sample's time point: late sampling 161 to 241 days after vaccination in three convalescent patients. Sample treatment: roughly ten-day PBMC culture with coronavirus spike peptide pools or control peptides (ViraFEST assay). The positive PCR dates, which preceded the US Alpha, Beta and Delta variants, fell between March and December 2020. The chain employs TRBV6-2 or TRBV6-3 and TRBJ1-2; 10 bases match TRBD1. This TCR was recovered from a human donor who had recovered from COVID-19. Sample: CD4+ T cells from blood, cultured in vitro, taken about 7 months after SARS-CoV-2 vaccination. Written as DNA, the CDR3 is TGTGCCAGCAGTCCGGGACAGGGGTCTGGCTACACCTTC. Translated, it gives CASSPGQGSGYTF.